The T cell receptor (beta chain) under discussion was sequenced for a study of CD8 T cells in Susac syndrome. This CDR3 region has 11 residues. V lost 3 bases to trimming and J lost 5 bases, with 5 bases between them. Germline V CDR1 and CDR2: SEHNR, FQNEAQ (reference sequence). After extraction with the RNeasy kit, about 0.5 to 1 ug of the RNA was reverse transcribed using random hexamers. TCRdb re-called the immunoSEQ multiplex PCR reads through MiXCR, storing one row per CDR3 protein. The sample shows around 190,000 distinct CDR3 sequences, about 95% of them seen only once. TEMRA cells were FACS-enriched and CD8+ and CD4+ T cells negatively isolated.

Sequencing was performed on CD8+ T cells from PBMCs. The chain employs TRBV7-9 and TRBJ2-7; D perhaps matches TRBD1 (5 bases). This TCR was sampled from a human donor with multiple sclerosis. The CDR3 nucleotides read TGTGCCAGCAGCTTGACAGACGAGCAGTACTTC. It yields the protein CASSLTDEQYF.